The subject of this entry is one TCR beta chain. Antigen unknown. There are 14 residues in the CDR3. Unmatched junction bases numbered 6, after V lost 4 bases and J lost 4 bases. CDR1 is SEHNR and CDR2 is FQNEAQ in the germline V gene (reference sequence). This sample is drawn from a study of beta chain features in type 1 diabetes. Expressed TCRB transcripts were sequenced because the isolated RNA had all been reverse transcribed beforehand. Read counts averaged approximately 3.5 million for samples of naive, central memory and regulatory T cells. The protocol was immunoSEQ multiplex PCR, while the TCRdb copy is restricted to in-frame clones and leaves out a portion. This table has under 150,000 clones, approximately 10% appearing once. Study-level results: TCRB CDR3 length was moderately but significantly reduced in all four CD4+ subsets of Type 1 diabetes patients. Across patients, naive, central memory and Treg TCRB repertoires exhibited apparently greater similarity than was observed across healthy donors.

A CD45RO/CCR7/CD25/CD127/CD95/CD27 panel sorted naive, central memory, regulatory and stem cell-like memory CD4+ cells. The purity of all sorted populations exceeded 98%. Sequences were obtained from central memory CD4+ T cells from blood. The sequence came from a man younger than 45 with type 1 diabetes. J is TRBJ2-5 and V is TRBV7-9; 7 bases are a match to TRBD2. The CDR3 sequence is CASSYQGRGETQYF. The DNA for the CDR3 is TGTGCCAGCAGCTACCAAGGGAGGGGAGAGACCCAGTACTTC.